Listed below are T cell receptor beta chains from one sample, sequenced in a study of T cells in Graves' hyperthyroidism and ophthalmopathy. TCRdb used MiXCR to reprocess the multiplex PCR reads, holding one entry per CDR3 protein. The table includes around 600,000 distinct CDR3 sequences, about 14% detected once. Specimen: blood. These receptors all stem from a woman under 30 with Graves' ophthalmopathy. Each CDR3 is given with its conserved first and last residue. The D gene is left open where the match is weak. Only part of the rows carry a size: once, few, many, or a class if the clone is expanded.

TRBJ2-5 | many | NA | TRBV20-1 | CSASQETQYF | TGCAGTGCTTCTCAAGAGACCCAGTACTTC
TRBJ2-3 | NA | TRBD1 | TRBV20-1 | CGARGGQGGRGPSTDTQYF | TGCGGTGCTAGAGGGGGACAGGGGGGGAGAGGCCCTAGCACAGATACGCAGTATTTT
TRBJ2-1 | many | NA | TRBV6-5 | CASSYLHQGDHNEQFF | TGTGCCAGCAGTTACCTGCATCAAGGGGACCACAATGAGCAGTTCTTC
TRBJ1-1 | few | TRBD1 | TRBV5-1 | CASSSGTGYTEAFF | TGCGCCAGCAGCTCCGGGACAGGCTACACTGAAGCTTTCTTT
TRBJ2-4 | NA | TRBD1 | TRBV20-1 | CSATRQGRANIQYF | TGCAGTGCTACCCGACAGGGACGGGCGAACATTCAGTACTTC
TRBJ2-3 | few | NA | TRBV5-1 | CASSTDTSTDTQYF | TGCGCCAGCAGCACGGATACTAGCACAGATACGCAGTATTTT
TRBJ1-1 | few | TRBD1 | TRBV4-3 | CASSQEAGGASEAFF | TGCGCCAGCAGCCAAGAGGCAGGGGGCGCATCTGAAGCTTTCTTT
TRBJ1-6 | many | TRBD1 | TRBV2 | CASSEDRANSPLHF | TGTGCCAGCAGTGAGGACAGGGCAAATTCACCCCTCCACTTT
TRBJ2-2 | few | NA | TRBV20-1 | CSVVGHGELFF | TGCAGTGTCGTGGGGCACGGGGAGCTGTTTTTT
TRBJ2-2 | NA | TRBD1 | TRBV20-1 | CSASPGTGTTGELFF | TGCAGTGCTAGCCCCGGGACAGGGACCACCGGGGAGCTGTTTTTT
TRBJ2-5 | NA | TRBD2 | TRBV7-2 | CASSRGLAGDETQYF | TGTGCCAGCAGCCGTGGGCTAGCGGGAGACGAGACCCAGTACTTC
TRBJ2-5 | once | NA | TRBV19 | CASSIGPVETQYF | TGTGCCAGTAGTATCGGCCCCGTGGAGACCCAGTACTTC
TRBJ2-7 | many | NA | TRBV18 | CASSREQGLYEQYF | TGTGCCAGCTCGAGGGAACAGGGTCTCTACGAGCAGTACTTC
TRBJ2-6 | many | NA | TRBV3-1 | CASRRTTSGANVLTF | TGTGCCAGCAGGCGAACCACCTCCGGGGCCAACGTCCTGACTTTC
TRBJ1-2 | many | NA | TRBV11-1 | CASSNGDTPGRSGGYTF | TGTGCCAGCAGCAATGGGGACACCCCGGGACGGTCGGGTGGCTACACCTTC
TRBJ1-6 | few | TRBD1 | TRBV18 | CASSPGQGYNSPLHF | TGTGCCAGCTCACCCGGACAGGGCTATAATTCACCCCTCCACTTT
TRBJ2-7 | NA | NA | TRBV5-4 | CASSRDSASYEQYF | TGTGCCAGCAGCCGTGACTCCGCCTCCTACGAGCAGTACTTC
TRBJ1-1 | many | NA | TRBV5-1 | CASSLASGYRDTEAFF | TGCGCCAGCAGCTTGGCCTCGGGGTACCGGGACACTGAAGCTTTCTTT
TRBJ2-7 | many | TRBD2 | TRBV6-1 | CASSEVVAGPYYEQYF | TGTGCCAGCAGTGAAGTCGTAGCGGGGCCGTACTACGAGCAGTACTTC
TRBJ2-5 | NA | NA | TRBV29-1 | CSVRQRAQETQYF | TGCAGCGTAAGGCAGAGGGCCCAAGAGACCCAGTACTTC
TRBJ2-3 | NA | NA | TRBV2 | CASSEVGGVRLARDTDTQYF | TGTGCCAGCAGTGAAGTGGGGGGAGTGAGACTGGCGAGGGACACAGATACGCAGTATTTT
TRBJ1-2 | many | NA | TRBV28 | CASSPRQFSNYGYTF | TGTGCCAGCAGTCCCCGACAGTTCTCTAACTATGGCTACACCTTC
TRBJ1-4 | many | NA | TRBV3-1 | CASSQVDIRGEKLFF | TGTGCCAGCAGCCAAGTGGACATACGAGGGGAAAAACTGTTTTTT
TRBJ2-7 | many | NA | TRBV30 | CAWSPLYEQYF | TGTGCCTGGAGCCCATTGTACGAGCAGTACTTC
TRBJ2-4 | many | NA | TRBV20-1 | CSARLVGDGLAKNIQYF | TGCAGTGCTAGATTGGTGGGAGATGGGCTAGCCAAAAACATTCAGTACTTC
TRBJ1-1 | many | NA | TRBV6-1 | CASQNFQDLNTEAFF | TGTGCCAGTCAAAATTTCCAGGACTTGAACACTGAAGCTTTCTTT
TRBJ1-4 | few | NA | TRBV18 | CASSPPARDGEKLFF | TGTGCCAGCTCACCACCGGCGCGAGATGGGGAAAAACTGTTTTTT
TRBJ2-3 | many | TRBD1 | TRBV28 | CASSSPGQGVGDTQYF | TGTGCCAGCAGTTCCCCCGGACAGGGGGTGGGAGATACGCAGTATTTT
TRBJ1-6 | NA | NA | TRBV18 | CASSPGQGEHSPLHF | TGTGCCAGCTCACCAGGGCAGGGAGAACATTCACCCCTCCACTTT
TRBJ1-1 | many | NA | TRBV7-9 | CASSSQGVDTEAFF | TGTGCCAGCAGCTCGCAGGGAGTGGACACTGAAGCTTTCTTT
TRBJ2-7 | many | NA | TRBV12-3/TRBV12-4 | CASSTPLAVSSYEQYF | TGTGCCAGCAGTACCCCCTTAGCGGTTAGCTCCTACGAGCAGTACTTC